This T cell receptor beta chain was sequenced for a study of regulatory T cells in long-lasting Graves disease. CDR3 regions were amplified by Arm-PCR using iRepertoire HTBI primers to build TCR beta libraries. TCRdb re-analysed the multiplex PCR reads in MiXCR, keeping a single row per CDR3 protein. There are 500,000 or so distinct CDR3 sequences in the sample; roughly 16% occur only once, and more than 10% lies in the top ten. Time point of the sample: newly diagnosed GD, antithyroid drugs for less than 3 months. PBMC-extracted RNA yielded the TCR library. The CDR3 has 19 amino acids. From germline, CDR1 is LGHNA and CDR2 YNFKEQ. Losses at the gene ends were 4 bases for V and 2 bases for J; bases not matched to a gene: 10. This sample was also put to use in a study of T cells in Graves' hyperthyroidism and ophthalmopathy.

The receptor was derived from a man aged 35 to 55 with Graves disease. This specimen was peripheral blood mononuclear cells (PBMCs), taken at new diagnosis, from a patient treated with antithyroid drugs. This chain connects TRBV4-2 to TRBJ2-1, with 14 bases that match TRBD2. For the CDR3, the DNA is TGTGCCAGCAGCCTCTCGGGGACTAGCGGGAGCGTCACCTACAATGAGCAGTTCTTC. It codes for CASSLSGTSGSVTYNEQFF.